The rows below give T cell receptor beta chains drawn from one sample of a study of blood T cells in healthy people across ages. TCRdb re-analysed the 5' RACE reads in MiXCR, keeping a single row per CDR3 protein. This table has about 1 million distinct CDR3 sequences, 25% appearing once. These data were likewise used in another study, on T cells of mothers and their children.

Material for sequencing was blood. The receptors derive from a girl aged 2 to 9 in good health. CDR3s include the opening cysteine and the closing phenylalanine or tryptophan. Fields, in order: D gene, J gene, V gene, clone size, CDR3 protein, CDR3 DNA. A D gene is named only where the DNA matches it firmly. Size is omitted from some rows. Given values are once, few, many or a class for expanded clones.

. | TRBJ2-1 | TRBV5-1 | few | CASRGQGTYNEQFF | TGCGCCAGCAGAGGGCAGGGGACCTACAATGAGCAGTTCTTC
. | TRBJ2-1 | TRBV27 | . | CASREFGGTNEQFF | TGTGCCAGCAGGGAATTTGGGGGGACCAATGAGCAGTTCTTC
TRBD1 | TRBJ2-7 | TRBV5-1 | . | CASSPGQGADEQYF | TGCGCCAGCAGCCCGGGACAGGGGGCGGACGAGCAGTACTTC
. | TRBJ1-3 | TRBV28 | . | CASSLMKNTIYF | TGTGCCAGCAGTTTAATGAAAAACACCATATATTTT
. | TRBJ2-2 | TRBV7-8 | . | CASWGDTGELFF | TGTGCCAGCTGGGGGGACACCGGGGAGCTGTTTTTT
TRBD2 | TRBJ2-3 | TRBV20-1 | . | CSARVAGADTQYF | TGCAGTGCTAGAGTCGCGGGGGCAGATACGCAGTATTTT
. | TRBJ2-3 | TRBV7-8 | . | CASSIGTRGETDTQYF | TGTGCCAGCAGCATTGGGACGAGGGGCGAAACAGATACGCAGTATTTT
. | TRBJ1-2 | TRBV3-1 | . | CASSQPQGLEWEGHTF | TGTGCCAGCAGCCAACCCCAGGGACTGGAATGGGAGGGCCACACCTTC
. | TRBJ2-3 | TRBV20-1 | . | CSARLQGLSWDTQYF | TGCAGTGCTAGACTCCAGGGGCTGAGTTGGGATACGCAGTATTTT
. | TRBJ2-3 | TRBV29-1 | . | CSVPRGNTDTQYF | TGCAGCGTCCCCAGGGGCAACACAGATACGCAGTATTTT
. | TRBJ2-5 | TRBV29-1 | . | CSVESRGETQYF | TGCAGCGTTGAGTCCAGGGGAGAGACCCAGTACTTC
. | TRBJ1-2 | TRBV15 | . | CATSRPRRTYGYTF | TGCGCCACCAGCAGACCGAGGAGAACCTATGGCTACACCTTC
. | TRBJ2-1 | TRBV29-1 | . | CSLGQASSYNEQFF | TGCAGCTTGGGGCAGGCGAGCTCCTACAATGAGCAGTTCTTC
. | TRBJ2-5 | TRBV20-1 | few | CSARGESKVETQYF | TGCAGTGCTAGGGGCGAAAGTAAGGTGGAGACCCAGTACTTC
. | TRBJ2-1 | TRBV20-1 | . | CSAHGTLGNEQFF | TGCAGTGCTCACGGGACATTGGGGAATGAGCAGTTCTTC
. | TRBJ1-2 | TRBV9 | few | CASRAGRISGGYTF | TGTGCCAGCAGGGCCGGACGGATAAGTGGTGGCTACACCTTC
. | TRBJ2-7 | TRBV4-1 | . | CASSHLGSYEQYF | TGCGCCAGCAGCCACCTCGGGTCCTACGAGCAGTACTTC
. | TRBJ2-5 | TRBV29-1 | few | CSVEVQGQQYF | TGCAGCGTTGAAGTGCAGGGCCAGCAGTACTTC
TRBD1 | TRBJ1-5 | TRBV4-1 | . | CASSQGGDRNSNQPQHF | TGCGCCAGCAGCCAAGGCGGGGACAGGAATAGCAATCAGCCCCAGCATTTT
. | TRBJ1-1 | TRBV7-2 | . | CASSLSAEDTEAFF | TGTGCCAGCAGCTTATCGGCGGAGGACACTGAAGCTTTCTTT
TRBD2 | TRBJ2-3 | TRBV5-1 | . | CASSLVFSTSGRSDTQYF | TGCGCCAGCAGCTTGGTCTTTTCTACTAGCGGGAGGTCAGATACGCAGTATTTT
. | TRBJ1-3 | TRBV29-1 | few | CSVEGRVADTIYF | TGCAGCGTTGAAGGGCGTGTTGCGGACACCATATATTTT
TRBD2 | TRBJ2-5 | TRBV20-1 | . | CSAQPGEAGGETQYF | TGCAGTGCCCAACCCGGGGAAGCGGGAGGAGAGACCCAGTACTTC
. | TRBJ2-1 | TRBV19 | few | CASKGGTFYNEQFF | TGTGCCAGTAAGGGTGGGACTTTCTACAATGAGCAGTTCTTC
. | TRBJ2-2 | TRBV24-1 | . | CATSDINTGELFF | TGTGCCACCAGTGACATAAACACCGGGGAGCTGTTTTTT
. | TRBJ2-7 | TRBV7-2 | few | CASSLKHGDDEQYF | TGTGCCAGCAGCTTAAAGCACGGGGACGACGAGCAGTACTTC
. | TRBJ2-5 | TRBV27 | . | CASSLLGGGTETQYF | TGTGCCAGCAGTTTATTAGGGGGAGGTACTGAGACCCAGTACTTC
TRBD2 | TRBJ2-7 | TRBV28 | . | CASSLGDYLHREQYF | TGTGCCAGCAGTTTAGGGGACTACCTTCATCGGGAGCAGTACTTC
. | TRBJ1-2 | TRBV29-1 | . | CSVGGKSLYGYTF | TGCAGCGTTGGGGGCAAATCACTCTATGGCTACACCTTC
TRBD2 | TRBJ2-3 | TRBV29-1 | few | CSVELAGGITDTQYF | TGCAGCGTTGAGTTAGCGGGGGGGATCACAGATACGCAGTATTTT
TRBD2 | TRBJ2-1 | TRBV14 | few | CASTSTSGAQAGYNEQFF | TGTGCCAGCACATCGACTAGCGGGGCCCAGGCAGGGTACAATGAGCAGTTCTTC
. | TRBJ2-5 | TRBV29-1 | . | CSVEGQWAGSFETQYF | TGCAGCGTTGAAGGACAGTGGGCTGGGAGTTTCGAGACCCAGTACTTC
TRBD2 | TRBJ2-5 | TRBV6-1 | few | CASSEIAGGLKYQETQYF | TGTGCCAGCAGTGAAATAGCGGGGGGGTTAAAGTACCAAGAGACCCAGTACTTC
. | TRBJ2-5 | TRBV5-1 | . | CASSFPTDYQETQYF | TGCGCCAGCAGCTTCCCGACGGACTACCAAGAGACCCAGTACTTC
. | TRBJ1-2 | TRBV7-9 | once | CASSPQGGSYNYGYTF | TGTGCCAGCAGCCCCCAGGGCGGCAGTTATAACTATGGCTACACCTTC
. | TRBJ2-1 | TRBV11-2 | few | CASSLEAAANEQFF | TGTGCCAGCAGCTTAGAGGCAGCGGCCAATGAGCAGTTCTTC
. | TRBJ1-4 | TRBV12-3/TRBV12-4 | . | CASSLALENEKLFF | TGTGCCAGCAGTTTAGCCCTCGAAAATGAAAAACTGTTTTTT
. | TRBJ2-3 | TRBV10-3 | . | CAISPSESTDTQYF | TGTGCCATCAGCCCTAGCGAGAGCACAGATACGCAGTATTTT
. | TRBJ2-1 | TRBV9 | . | CASSPRFGGGPNEQFF | TGTGCCAGCAGCCCCCGTTTTGGGGGTGGGCCAAATGAGCAGTTCTTC
. | TRBJ1-1 | TRBV7-2 | once | CASSYILETEAFF | TGTGCCAGCAGCTATATACTAGAGACTGAAGCTTTCTTT
. | TRBJ1-3 | TRBV28 | few | CASSLRQESGNTIYF | TGTGCCAGCAGTTTACGGCAGGAATCCGGAAACACCATATATTTT
TRBD1 | TRBJ1-5 | TRBV3-1 | . | CASSLGTGKNQPQHF | TGTGCCAGCAGCCTCGGGACAGGGAAGAATCAGCCCCAGCATTTT
. | TRBJ2-2 | TRBV29-1 | . | CSVALAELGTGELFF | TGCAGCGTTGCTTTAGCGGAGTTGGGCACCGGGGAGCTGTTTTTT
. | TRBJ1-2 | TRBV14 | . | CASSPEQGPYGHTF | TGTGCCAGCAGCCCGGAGCAGGGTCCTTATGGCCACACCTTC
. | TRBJ2-7 | TRBV3-1 | . | CASSPPEQGEGSYEQYF | TGTGCCAGCAGCCCCCCTGAACAGGGGGAGGGCTCCTACGAGCAGTACTTC
TRBD1 | TRBJ2-7 | TRBV20-1 | . | CSARDGSGGGSDSCEQYF | TGCAGTGCTAGAGATGGGTCAGGGGGCGGCTCCGACTCCTGCGAGCAGTACTTC
TRBD2 | TRBJ2-5 | TRBV4-1 | . | CASSPLALNQETQYF | TGCGCCAGCAGCCCACTAGCGCTTAACCAAGAGACCCAGTACTTC
. | TRBJ2-4 | TRBV29-1 | few | CSVLARFKNIQYF | TGCAGCGTTCTAGCGAGATTCAAAAACATTCAGTACTTC
. | TRBJ2-3 | TRBV12-3/TRBV12-4 | . | CASSPGPGTQYF | TGTGCCAGCAGCCCCGGGCCAGGAACGCAGTATTTT
. | TRBJ1-2 | TRBV7-2 | . | CASSLGRADGYTF | TGTGCCAGCAGCTTAGGCAGGGCGGATGGCTACACCTTC
TRBD1 | TRBJ2-7 | TRBV28 | . | CASSWGQGVSLEQYF | TGTGCCAGCAGTTGGGGACAGGGGGTCTCCCTGGAGCAGTACTTC
TRBD1 | TRBJ2-7 | TRBV7-9 | . | CASSLGGQILEQYF | TGTGCCAGCAGCTTAGGGGGACAGATCCTCGAGCAGTACTTC
. | TRBJ1-2 | TRBV21-1 | . | CASSNLVWGYTF | TGTGCCAGCAGCAATCTTGTATGGGGCTACACCTTC
TRBD2 | TRBJ2-1 | TRBV29-1 | few | CSVWTSGYNEQFF | TGCAGCGTTTGGACTAGCGGTTACAATGAGCAGTTCTTC